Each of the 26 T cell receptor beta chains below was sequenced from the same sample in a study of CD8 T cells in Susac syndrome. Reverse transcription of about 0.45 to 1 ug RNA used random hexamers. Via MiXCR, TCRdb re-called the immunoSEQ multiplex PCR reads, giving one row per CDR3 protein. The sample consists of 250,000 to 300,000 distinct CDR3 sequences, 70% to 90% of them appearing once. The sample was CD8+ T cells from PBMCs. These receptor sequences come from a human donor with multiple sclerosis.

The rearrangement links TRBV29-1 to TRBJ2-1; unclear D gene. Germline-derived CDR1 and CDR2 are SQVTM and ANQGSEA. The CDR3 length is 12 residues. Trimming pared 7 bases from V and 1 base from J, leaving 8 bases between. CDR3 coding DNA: TGCAGCGCCCTAGAGTCCTACAATGAGCAGTTCTTC. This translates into CSALESYNEQFF.

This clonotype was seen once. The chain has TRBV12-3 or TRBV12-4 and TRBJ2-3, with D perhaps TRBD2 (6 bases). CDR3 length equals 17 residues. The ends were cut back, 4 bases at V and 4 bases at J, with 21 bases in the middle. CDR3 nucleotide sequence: TGTGCCAGCAGTTCCGACCCGACGGGAGTGGGGGCAGATACGCAGTATTTT. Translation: CASSSDPTGVGADTQYF.

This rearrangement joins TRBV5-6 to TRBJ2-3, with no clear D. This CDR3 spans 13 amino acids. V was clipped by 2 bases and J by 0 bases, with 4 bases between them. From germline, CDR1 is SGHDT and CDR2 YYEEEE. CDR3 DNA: TGTGCCAGCAGCTTTTCCAGCACAGATACGCAGTATTTT. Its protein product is CASSFSSTDTQYF.

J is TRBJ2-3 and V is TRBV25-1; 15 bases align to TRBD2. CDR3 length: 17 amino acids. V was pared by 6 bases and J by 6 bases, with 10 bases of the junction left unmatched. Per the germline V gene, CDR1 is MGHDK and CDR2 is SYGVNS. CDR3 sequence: CASSTRSGTSGRDTQYF. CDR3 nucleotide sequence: TGTGCCAGCAGCACGAGATCCGGGACTAGCGGGAGGGATACGCAGTATTTT.

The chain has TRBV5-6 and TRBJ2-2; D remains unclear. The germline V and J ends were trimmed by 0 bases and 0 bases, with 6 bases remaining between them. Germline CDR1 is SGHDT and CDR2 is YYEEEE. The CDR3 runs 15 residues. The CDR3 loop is CASSLATTNTGELFF. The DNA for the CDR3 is TGTGCCAGCAGCTTGGCAACAACGAACACCGGGGAGCTGTTTTTT.

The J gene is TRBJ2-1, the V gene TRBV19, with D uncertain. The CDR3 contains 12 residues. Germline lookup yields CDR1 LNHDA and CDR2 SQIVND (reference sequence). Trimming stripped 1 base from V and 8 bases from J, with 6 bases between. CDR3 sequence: CASSIGGDEQFF. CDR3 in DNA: TGTGCCAGTAGTATAGGTGGAGATGAGCAGTTCTTC.

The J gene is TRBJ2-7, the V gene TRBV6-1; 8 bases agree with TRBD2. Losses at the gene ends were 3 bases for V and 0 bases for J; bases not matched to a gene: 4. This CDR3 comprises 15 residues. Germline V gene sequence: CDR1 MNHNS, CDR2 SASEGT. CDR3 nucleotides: TGTGCCAGCAGTGATTTAGCGGGGAGCTCCTACGAGCAGTACTTC. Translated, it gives CASSDLAGSSYEQYF.

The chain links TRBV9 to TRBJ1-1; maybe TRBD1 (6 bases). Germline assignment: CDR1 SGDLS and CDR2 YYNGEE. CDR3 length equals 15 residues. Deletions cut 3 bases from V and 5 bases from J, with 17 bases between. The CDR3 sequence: CASSANREVRTEAFF. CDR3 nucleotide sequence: TGTGCCAGCAGCGCAAACAGGGAAGTTAGGACTGAAGCTTTCTTT.

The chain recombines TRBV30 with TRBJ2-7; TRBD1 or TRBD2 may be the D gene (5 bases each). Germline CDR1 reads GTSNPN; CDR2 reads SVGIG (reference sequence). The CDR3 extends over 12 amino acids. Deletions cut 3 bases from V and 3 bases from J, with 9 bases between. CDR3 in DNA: TGTGCCTGGAGCGGGACGCTCTACGAGCAGTACTTC. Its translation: CAWSGTLYEQYF. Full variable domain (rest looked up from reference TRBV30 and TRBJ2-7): SQTIHQWPATLVQPVGSPLSLECTVEGTSNPNLYWYRQAAGRGLQLLFYSVGIGQISSEVPQNLSASRPQDRQFILSSKKLLLSDSGFYLCAWSGTLYEQYFGPGTRLTVT.

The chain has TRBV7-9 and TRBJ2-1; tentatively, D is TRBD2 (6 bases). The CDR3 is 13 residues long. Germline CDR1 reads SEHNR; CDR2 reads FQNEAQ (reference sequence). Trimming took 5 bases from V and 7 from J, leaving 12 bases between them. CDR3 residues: CASSGGLWNEQFF. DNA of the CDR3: TGTGCCAGCAGCGGAGGGTTGTGGAATGAGCAGTTCTTC.

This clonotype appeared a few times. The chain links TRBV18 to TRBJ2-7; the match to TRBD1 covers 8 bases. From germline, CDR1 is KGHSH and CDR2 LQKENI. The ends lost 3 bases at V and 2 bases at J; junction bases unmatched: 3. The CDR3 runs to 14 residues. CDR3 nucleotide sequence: TGTGCCAGCTCACCCGACAGGGGTACCTACGAGCAGTACTTC. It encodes CASSPDRGTYEQYF. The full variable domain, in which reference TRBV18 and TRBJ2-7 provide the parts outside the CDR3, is NAGVMQNPRHLVRRRGQEARLRCSPMKGHSHVYWYRQLPEEGLKFMVYLQKENIIDESGMPKERFSAEFPKEGPSILRIQQVVRGDSAAYFCASSPDRGTYEQYFGPGTRLTVT.

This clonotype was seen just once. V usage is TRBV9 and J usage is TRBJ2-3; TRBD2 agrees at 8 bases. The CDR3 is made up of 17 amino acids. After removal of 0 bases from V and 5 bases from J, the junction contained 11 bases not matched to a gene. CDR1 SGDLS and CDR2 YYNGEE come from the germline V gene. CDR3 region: CASSVGETSAAGDTQYF. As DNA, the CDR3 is TGTGCCAGCAGCGTAGGGGAGACTAGCGCAGCGGGAGATACGCAGTATTTT.

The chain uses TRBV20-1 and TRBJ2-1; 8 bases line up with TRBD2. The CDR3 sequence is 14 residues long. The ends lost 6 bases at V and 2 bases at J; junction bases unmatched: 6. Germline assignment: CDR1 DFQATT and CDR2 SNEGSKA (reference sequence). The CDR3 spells CSATRREAYNEQFF. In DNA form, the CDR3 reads TGCAGTGCCACCCGGCGGGAGGCCTACAATGAGCAGTTCTTC.

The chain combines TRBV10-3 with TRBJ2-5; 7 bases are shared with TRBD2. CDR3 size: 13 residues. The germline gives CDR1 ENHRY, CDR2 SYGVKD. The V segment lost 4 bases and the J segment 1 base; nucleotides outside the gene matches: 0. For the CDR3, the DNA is TGTGCCATCAGTGGGACTAGCCAAGAGACCCAGTACTTC. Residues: CAISGTSQETQYF.

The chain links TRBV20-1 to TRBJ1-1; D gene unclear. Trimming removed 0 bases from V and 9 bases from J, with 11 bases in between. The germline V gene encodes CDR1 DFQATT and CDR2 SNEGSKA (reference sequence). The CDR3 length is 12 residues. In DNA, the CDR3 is TGCAGTGCTAGAGACCCCACAGCGCAAGCTTTCTTT. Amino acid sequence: CSARDPTAQAFF.

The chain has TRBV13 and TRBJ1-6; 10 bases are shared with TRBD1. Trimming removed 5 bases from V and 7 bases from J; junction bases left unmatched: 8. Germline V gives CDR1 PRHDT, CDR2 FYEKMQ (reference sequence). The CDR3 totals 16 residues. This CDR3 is CASSLLGTGENSPLHF. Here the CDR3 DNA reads TGTGCCAGCAGCCTCCTCGGGACAGGGGAAAATTCACCCCTCCACTTT. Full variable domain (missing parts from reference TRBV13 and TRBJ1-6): AAGVIQSPRHLIKEKRETATLKCYPIPRHDTVYWYQQGPGQDPQFLISFYEKMQSDKGSIPDRFSAQQFSDYHSELNMSSLELGDSALYFCASSLLGTGENSPLHFGNGTRLTVT.

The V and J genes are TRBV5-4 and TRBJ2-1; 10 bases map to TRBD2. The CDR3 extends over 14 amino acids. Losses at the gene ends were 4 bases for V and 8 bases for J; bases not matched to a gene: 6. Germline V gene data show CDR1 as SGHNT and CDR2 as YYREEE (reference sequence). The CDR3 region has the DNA TGTGCCAGCAGCGCCGGGACTAGCGTACATGAGCAGTTCTTC. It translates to CASSAGTSVHEQFF.

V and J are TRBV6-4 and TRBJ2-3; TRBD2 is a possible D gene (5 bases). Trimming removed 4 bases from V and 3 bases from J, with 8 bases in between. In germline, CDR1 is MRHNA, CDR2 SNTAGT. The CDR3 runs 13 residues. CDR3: CASSVSGTDTQYF. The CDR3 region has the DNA TGTGCCAGCAGTGTCAGCGGTACAGATACGCAGTATTTT.

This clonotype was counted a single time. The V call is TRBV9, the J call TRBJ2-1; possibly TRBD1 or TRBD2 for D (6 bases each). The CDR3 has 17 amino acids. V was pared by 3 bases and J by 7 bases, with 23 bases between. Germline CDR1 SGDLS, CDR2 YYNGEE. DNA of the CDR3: TGTGCCAGCAGCGCGGTACCGGGGGCCTCACCGGGTAATGAGCAGTTCTTC. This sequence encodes CASSAVPGASPGNEQFF.

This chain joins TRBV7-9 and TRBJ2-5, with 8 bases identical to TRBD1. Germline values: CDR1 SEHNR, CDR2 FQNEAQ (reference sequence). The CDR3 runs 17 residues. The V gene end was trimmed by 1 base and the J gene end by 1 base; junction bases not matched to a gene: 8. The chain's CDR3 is CASSLGHLTGAQETQYF. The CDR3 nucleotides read TGTGCCAGCAGCTTAGGCCACCTGACAGGGGCCCAAGAGACCCAGTACTTC. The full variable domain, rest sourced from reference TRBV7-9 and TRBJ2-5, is DTGVSQNPRHKITKRGQNVTFRCDPISEHNRLYWYRQTLGQGPEFLTYFQNEAQLEKSRLLSDRFSAERPKGSFSTLEIQRTEQGDSAMYLCASSLGHLTGAQETQYFGPGTRLLVL.

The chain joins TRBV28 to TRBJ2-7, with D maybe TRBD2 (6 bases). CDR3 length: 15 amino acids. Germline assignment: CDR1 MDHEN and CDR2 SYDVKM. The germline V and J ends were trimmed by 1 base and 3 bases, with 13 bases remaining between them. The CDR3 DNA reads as TGTGCCAGCAGTTTATTGGGGGGAGATCTCTACGAGCAGTACTTC. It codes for CASSLLGGDLYEQYF.

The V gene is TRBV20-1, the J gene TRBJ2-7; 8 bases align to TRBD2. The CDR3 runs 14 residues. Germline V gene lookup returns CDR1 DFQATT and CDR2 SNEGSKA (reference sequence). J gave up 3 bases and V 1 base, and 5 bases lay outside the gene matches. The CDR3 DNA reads TGCAGTGCTAGAGCGGCTAGCGGGTACTACGAGCAGTACTTC. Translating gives CSARAASGYYEQYF.

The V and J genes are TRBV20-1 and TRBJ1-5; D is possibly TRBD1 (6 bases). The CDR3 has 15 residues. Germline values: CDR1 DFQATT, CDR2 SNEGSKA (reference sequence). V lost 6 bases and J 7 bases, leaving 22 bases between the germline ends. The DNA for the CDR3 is TGCAGTGCCACTCAGGCGGGGGCGGATGGACAGCCCCAGCATTTT. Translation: CSATQAGADGQPQHF.

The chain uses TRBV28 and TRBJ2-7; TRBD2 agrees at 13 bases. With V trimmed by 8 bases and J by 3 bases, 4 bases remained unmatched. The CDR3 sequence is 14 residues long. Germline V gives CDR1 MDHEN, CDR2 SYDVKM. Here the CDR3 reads CASGGLAGDYEQYF. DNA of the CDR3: TGTGCCAGCGGTGGACTAGCGGGGGACTACGAGCAGTACTTC.

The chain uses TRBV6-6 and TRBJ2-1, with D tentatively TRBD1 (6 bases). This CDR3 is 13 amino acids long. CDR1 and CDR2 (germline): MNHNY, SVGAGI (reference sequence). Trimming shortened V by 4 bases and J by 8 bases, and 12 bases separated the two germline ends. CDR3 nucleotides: TGTGCCAGCAGTTTTCACAGGGAAGATGAGCAGTTCTTC. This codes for CASSFHREDEQFF.

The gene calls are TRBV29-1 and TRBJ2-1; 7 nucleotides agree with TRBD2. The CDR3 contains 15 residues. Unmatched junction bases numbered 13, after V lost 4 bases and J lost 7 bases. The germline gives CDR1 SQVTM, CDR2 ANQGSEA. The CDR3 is CSVAPIGGGGNEQFF. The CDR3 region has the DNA TGCAGCGTTGCGCCGATAGGCGGGGGTGGTAATGAGCAGTTCTTC.